This TCR beta chain was sequenced in a study of shared T cell receptors in the human thymus. Sequenced by immunoSEQ multiplex PCR; TCRdb stores in-frame clones only, minus some. The sample carries about 660,000 clones, 80% to 90% recorded once. The CDR3 contains 14 residues. V was pared by 7 bases and J by 5 bases, with 10 bases of the junction left unmatched. Germline CDR1 and CDR2: MDHEN and SYDVKM. A further study also used this sample, focusing on human thymus T cells.

The clonotype was recovered from a boy younger than two with a congenital heart defect. The gene calls are TRBV28 and TRBJ2-5; TRBD1 aligns across 7 bases. Sequencing was carried out using thymocytes. The CDR3 loop is CASKVDREGETQYF. CDR3 DNA: TGTGCCAGCAAAGTCGACAGGGAAGGGGAGACCCAGTACTTC.